These 20 T cell receptor beta chains share one sample of origin, sequenced in a study of T-cell memory formation after mild COVID-19. From the 5' RACE reads, TCRdb called clonotypes with MiXCR, one entry per CDR3 protein. The table lists approximately 350,000 distinct CDR3 sequences, about an eighth of them singletons, with less than 25% in the top ten. The specimen sequenced was PBMCs or a T cell subset sorted from them (not recorded which). These receptors all stem from a man aged 18 to 35 who had mild COVID-19 (a few samples of this study predate the infection). Cell type and time point are not known.

The chain links TRBV6-2 or TRBV6-3 to TRBJ2-3; possibly TRBD1 for D (5 bases). Trimming stripped 5 bases from V and 7 bases from J, with 10 bases between. The CDR3 is made up of 12 amino acids. Germline CDR1 and CDR2: MNHEY and SVGEGT. The DNA of the CDR3 is TGTGCCAGCAGTCTCAGGACAAATACGCAGTATTTT. Its protein product is CASSLRTNTQYF.

This rearrangement joins TRBV7-2 to TRBJ2-5; D is possibly TRBD1 or TRBD2 (5 bases each). V was shortened by 6 bases and J by 5 bases, with 16 bases between the two germline ends. CDR1 and CDR2 (germline): SGHTA, FQGNSA. The CDR3 runs to 14 residues. CDR3 region: CASRPRDGWETQYF. CDR3 nucleotides: TGTGCCAGCAGACCAAGGGACGGGTGGGAGACCCAGTACTTC.

The chain links TRBV5-1 to TRBJ2-7; TRBD1 agrees at 7 bases. The CDR3 runs to 15 residues. Looked up from germline, CDR1 is SGHRS and CDR2 is YFSETQ. V gave up 4 bases and J gave up 3 bases; unmatched junction bases: 10. CDR3 DNA: TGCGCCAGCAGCCCGGGGACAGCTGGGGGCTACGAGCAGTACTTC. This gives the protein CASSPGTAGGYEQYF.

This clonotype was recorded a few times. V is TRBV9 and J is TRBJ2-3, with D uncertain. Germline CDR1 reads SGDLS; CDR2 reads YYNGEE. The CDR3 loop spans 14 amino acids. The V end lost 5 bases, the J end lost 5 bases, and 15 bases lay between the germline ends. As DNA, the CDR3 is TGTGCCAGCAGACACGAGGCTAGAGGAGATACGCAGTATTTT. Residues: CASRHEARGDTQYF. The variable domain in full, completed from reference TRBV9 and TRBJ2-3, reads DSGVTQTPKHLITATGQRVTLRCSPRSGDLSVYWYQQSLDQGLQFLIQYYNGEERAKGNILERFSAQQFPDLHSELNLSSLELGDSALYFCASRHEARGDTQYFGPGTRLTVL.

This clonotype was seen ten or more times. The chain uses TRBV7-2 and TRBJ2-3, with D unclear. From germline, CDR1 is SGHTA and CDR2 FQGNSA. V lost 5 bases and J 4 bases, leaving 10 bases between the germline ends. This CDR3 region has 13 residues. For the CDR3, the DNA is TGTGCCAGCAGCCCTCGCGTATCAGATACGCAGTATTTT. Translation: CASSPRVSDTQYF.

The V call is TRBV11-3, the J call TRBJ2-3, with a weak D call TRBD2 (6 bases). There are 15 residues in the CDR3. From germline, CDR1 is SGHNT and CDR2 YENEEA. The germline V and J ends were trimmed by 5 bases and 1 base, with 13 bases remaining between them. The CDR3 loop reads CASSPTGDGTDTQYF. As DNA, the CDR3 is TGTGCCAGCAGCCCCACGGGGGACGGCACAGATACGCAGTATTTT.

This clonotype was observed a handful of times. The chain links TRBV12-3 or TRBV12-4 to TRBJ2-7; the D gene is possibly TRBD2 (6 bases). The CDR3 loop spans 15 amino acids. V was shortened by 5 bases and J by 6 bases, with 20 bases between the two germline ends. CDR3 protein: CASSDVRGSFSEQYF. DNA of the CDR3: TGTGCCAGCAGTGACGTTCGGGGGTCCTTCTCCGAGCAGTACTTC.

The chain uses TRBV5-4 and TRBJ2-7; 9 nucleotides agree with TRBD1. The V and J ends lost 3 bases and 6 bases, in that order; junction bases with no gene match: 10. The CDR3 has 15 amino acids. CDR1 and CDR2 from the germline V gene are SGHNT and YYREEE (reference sequence). The CDR3: CASSSRTGAFIEQYV. In nucleotides, the CDR3 is TGTGCCAGCAGCTCGAGGACAGGGGCTTTTATCGAGCAGTACGTC.

This clonotype came up many times. This chain links TRBV5-1 with TRBJ2-6; no definite D call. Germline-derived CDR1 and CDR2 are SGHRS and YFSETQ. Trimming took 0 bases from V and 0 from J, leaving 13 bases between them. The CDR3 is 18 amino acids. The CDR3 DNA follows: TGCGCCAGCAGCTTGGCACGGACGATGAGCTCTGGGGCCAACGTCCTGACTTTC. Protein product: CASSLARTMSSGANVLTF.

This clonotype turned up a few times. V is TRBV29-1 and J is TRBJ2-5; TRBD1 matches 10 bases. This CDR3 spans 16 amino acids. The V and J ends lost 7 bases and 1 base, in that order; junction bases with no gene match: 12. The V gene's germline CDR1 is SQVTM and CDR2 ANQGSEA. CDR3: CSAPTPRTGGQETQYF. The CDR3 DNA reads as TGCAGCGCCCCTACCCCAAGGACAGGGGGCCAAGAGACCCAGTACTTC.

There are a few counts of this clonotype. The chain recombines TRBV29-1 with TRBJ1-1; D uncertain. The V end lost 3 bases, the J end lost 5 bases, and 7 bases lay between the germline ends. The V gene's germline CDR1 is SQVTM and CDR2 ANQGSEA. This CDR3 is built from 11 residues. The CDR3 sequence: CSVEGRTEAFF. The CDR3 nucleotides read TGCAGCGTTGAGGGTCGTACTGAAGCTTTCTTT.

This clonotype was picked up many times. Since no conserved phenylalanine or tryptophan closes the CDR3, a read error is the likely cause. V and J are TRBV7-2 and TRBJ2-3, with 9 bases lining up with TRBD2. The CDR3 length is 17 residues. J gave up 8 bases and V 3 bases, and 15 bases lay outside the gene matches. Germline V gene sequence: CDR1 SGHTA, CDR2 FQGNSA. The CDR3: CASSLPRREGFKGTQYI. DNA of the CDR3: TGTGCCAGCAGCTTGCCCCGGCGGGAGGGGTTTAAGGGTACGCAGTATATT.

This clonotype occurred many times. The chain is built from TRBV4-3 and TRBJ2-2; D is ambiguous. Germline V gene data show CDR1 as LGHNA and CDR2 as YSLEER. Trimming stripped 0 bases from V and 4 bases from J, with 6 bases between. The CDR3 length is 14 residues. CDR3: CASSQEARTGELFF. In nucleotides, the CDR3 is TGCGCCAGCAGCCAAGAGGCCCGCACCGGGGAGCTGTTTTTT.

V is TRBV5-1 and J is TRBJ2-2; D perhaps matches TRBD1 (5 bases). There are 14 residues in the CDR3. The germline V and J ends were trimmed by 5 bases and 2 bases, with 10 bases remaining between them. Germline values: CDR1 SGHRS, CDR2 YFSETQ. The CDR3 loop is CASRDIRNTGELFF. In DNA form, the CDR3 reads TGCGCCAGCAGGGACATCCGTAACACCGGGGAGCTGTTTTTT.

This clonotype was counted many times. The rearrangement joins TRBV5-1 to TRBJ2-1; 11 nucleotides align to TRBD1. The V segment lost 3 bases and the J segment 7 bases; nucleotides outside the gene matches: 6. The CDR3 sequence is 15 residues long. Germline CDR1 reads SGHRS; CDR2 reads YFSETQ. CDR3 amino acids: CASSSGQGVYNEQFF. The DNA of the CDR3 is TGCGCCAGCAGCTCGGGACAGGGGGTTTATAATGAGCAGTTCTTC.

The rearrangement uses TRBV6-2 or TRBV6-3 and TRBJ2-5; TRBD2 matches at 11 bases. Germline CDR1 is MNHEY and CDR2 is SVGEGT. V lost 0 bases to trimming and J lost 1 base; unmatched junction nucleotides: 1. The CDR3 has 16 residues. The CDR3, as DNA: TGTGCCAGCAGTTACTCTAGCGGGGGGGGCCAAGAGACCCAGTACTTC. It specifies CASSYSSGGGQETQYF.

In DNA, the CDR3 is TGCGCCAGCAGCTTGGTCGGGGTCACTGAAGCTTTCTTT. Protein product: CASSLVGVTEAFF. V and J are TRBV5-1 and TRBJ1-1, with D unresolved. This CDR3 spans 13 amino acids. Germline V gene sequence: CDR1 SGHRS, CDR2 YFSETQ. V was clipped by 0 bases and J by 4 bases, with 7 bases between them.

The chain uses TRBV2 and TRBJ2-1; 9 bases agree with TRBD1. This CDR3 is 18 amino acids long. The germline V gene has CDR1 SNHLY and CDR2 FYNNEI. The V gene end was trimmed by 8 bases and the J gene end by 8 bases; junction bases not matched to a gene: 22. The CDR3 DNA follows: TGTGCCAGCCATCTAACCTTGAACCGGGACAGGGTTCGCGATGAGCAGTTCTTC. Translation gives CASHLTLNRDRVRDEQFF.

The rearrangement links TRBV5-1 to TRBJ1-2, with D uncertain. V lost 0 bases to trimming and J lost 0 bases, with 3 bases between them. Germline values: CDR1 SGHRS, CDR2 YFSETQ. CDR3 length equals 13 residues. As DNA, the CDR3 is TGCGCCAGCAGCTTGGTACCTAACTATGGCTACACCTTC. It specifies CASSLVPNYGYTF. The full variable domain, with the rest looked up from reference TRBV5-1 and TRBJ1-2, is KAGVTQTPRYLIKTRGQQVTLSCSPISGHRSVSWYQQTPGQGLQFLFEYFSETQRNKGNFPGRFSGRQFSNSRSEMNVSTLELGDSALYLCASSLVPNYGYTFGSGTRLTVV.

This chain links TRBV12-3 or TRBV12-4 with TRBJ1-5; perhaps TRBD1 as D (5 bases). V was trimmed by 4 bases and J by 2 bases, leaving 9 bases between them. CDR3 length equals 14 residues. The CDR3 loop reads CASSSRDGNQPQHF. CDR3 in DNA: TGTGCCAGCAGTTCCCGGGACGGCAATCAGCCCCAGCATTTT.